What follows describes a single T cell receptor beta chain. These data originate in a study of blood T cell repertoires in COVID-19. Profiled with immunoSEQ multiplex PCR; TCRdb holds only in-frame clones, not every one. Found here are over 50,000 clones, around 77% of them singletons; the top ten hold about 5%. After removal of 4 bases from V and 3 bases from J, the junction contained 20 bases not matched to a gene. This CDR3 is 19 amino acids long. In germline, CDR1 is SGDLS, CDR2 YYNGEE. The genes are TRBV9 and TRBJ2-3, with TRBD2 matching over 7 bases. Source material: peripheral blood. The TCR sequence derives from a woman aged 70 to 79 with COVID-19, enrolled during active disease. DNA of the CDR3: TGTGCCAGCAGCCCGCGAGGAGGGAGCGGGATACCCGGGACAGATACGCAGTATTTT. Protein: CASSPRGGSGIPGTDTQYF.